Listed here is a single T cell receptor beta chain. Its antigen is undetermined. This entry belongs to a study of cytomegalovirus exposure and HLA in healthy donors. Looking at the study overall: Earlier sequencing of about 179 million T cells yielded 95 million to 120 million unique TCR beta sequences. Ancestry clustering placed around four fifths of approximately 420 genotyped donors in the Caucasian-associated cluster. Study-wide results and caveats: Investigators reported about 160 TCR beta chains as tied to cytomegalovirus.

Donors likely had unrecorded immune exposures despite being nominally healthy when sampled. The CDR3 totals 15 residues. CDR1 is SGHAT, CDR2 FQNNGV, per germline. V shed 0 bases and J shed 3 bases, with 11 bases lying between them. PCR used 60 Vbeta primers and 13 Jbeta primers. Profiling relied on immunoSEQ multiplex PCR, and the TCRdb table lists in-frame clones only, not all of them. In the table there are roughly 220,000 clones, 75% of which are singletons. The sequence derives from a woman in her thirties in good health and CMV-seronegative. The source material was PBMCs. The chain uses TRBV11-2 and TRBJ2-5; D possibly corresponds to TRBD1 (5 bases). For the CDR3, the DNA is TGTGCCAGCAGCTTAGAAGCAGGGTTGGAAGAGACCCAGTACTTC. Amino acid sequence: CASSLEAGLEETQYF.